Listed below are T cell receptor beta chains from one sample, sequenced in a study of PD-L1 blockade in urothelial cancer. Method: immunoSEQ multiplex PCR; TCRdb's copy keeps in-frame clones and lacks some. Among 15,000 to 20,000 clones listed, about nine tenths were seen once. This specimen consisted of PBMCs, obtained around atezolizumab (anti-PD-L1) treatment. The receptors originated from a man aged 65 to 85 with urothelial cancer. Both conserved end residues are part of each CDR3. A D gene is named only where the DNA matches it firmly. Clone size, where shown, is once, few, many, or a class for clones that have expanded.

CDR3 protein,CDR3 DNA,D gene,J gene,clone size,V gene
CASRSTGTSSETQYF,TGTGCCAGCAGGTCAACCGGGACTAGCTCAGAGACCCAGTACTTC,TRBD2,TRBJ2-5,.,TRBV6-5
CASRFRDRGLYEQYF,TGTGCCAGCAGGTTTAGGGACAGGGGGCTTTACGAGCAGTACTTC,TRBD1,TRBJ2-7,.,TRBV6-5
CASSQVHLVYGYTF,TGCGCCAGCAGCCAAGTACACCTTGTCTATGGCTACACCTTC,.,TRBJ1-2,.,TRBV4-1
CASSEARNTEAFF,TGTGCCAGCAGTGAAGCCCGGAACACTGAAGCTTTCTTT,.,TRBJ1-1,.,TRBV6-1
CASSRTSGGARDEQYF,TGCGCCAGCAGCCGGACTAGCGGGGGGGCGCGGGACGAGCAGTACTTC,TRBD2,TRBJ2-7,.,TRBV5-1
CASSQDSGGPDTQYF,TGCGCCAGCAGCCAAGATAGCGGGGGGCCAGATACGCAGTATTTT,TRBD2,TRBJ2-3,.,TRBV4-1
CASREGNEKLFF,TGTGCCAGCAGGGAGGGGAATGAAAAACTGTTTTTT,.,TRBJ1-4,.,TRBV25-1
CASSLGQEYGYTF,TGTGCCAGCAGCTTGGGACAGGAATATGGCTACACCTTC,.,TRBJ1-2,.,TRBV5-6
CASSLEVRAAFF,TGTGCCAGCAGCTTAGAGGTGAGGGCAGCTTTCTTT,.,TRBJ1-1,once,TRBV7-9
CASSPLGGLNTGELFF,TGTGCCAGCAGCCCACTGGGGGGGCTGAACACCGGGGAGCTGTTTTTT,.,TRBJ2-2,.,TRBV14
CAWSSTDRGESDTQYF,TGTGCCTGGAGTTCTACCGACAGGGGAGAGTCAGATACGCAGTATTTT,TRBD1,TRBJ2-3,once,TRBV30
CAWSIGQGNQPQHF,TGTGCCTGGAGTATAGGACAGGGGAATCAGCCCCAGCATTTT,TRBD1,TRBJ1-5,.,TRBV30
CASSYRGRRAQETQYF,TGTGCCAGCAGCTACAGAGGTAGGAGGGCCCAAGAGACCCAGTACTTC,.,TRBJ2-5,.,TRBV13
CASSFRTGQGRYEQYF,TGTGCCAGCAGCTTCCGAACGGGACAGGGGAGATACGAGCAGTACTTC,TRBD1,TRBJ2-7,.,TRBV11-2
CASSPPWGVLVKSSYEQYF,TGTGCCAGCAGCCCACCTTGGGGCGTTCTGGTAAAGAGCTCCTACGAGCAGTACTTC,.,TRBJ2-7,.,TRBV7-9
CASSLGQLNQPQHF,TGTGCCAGCAGCTTGGGACAGTTAAATCAGCCCCAGCATTTT,.,TRBJ1-5,.,TRBV5-6
CATSSSDSSYNEQFF,TGTGCCACCAGCAGCTCAGACAGCTCCTACAATGAGCAGTTCTTC,.,TRBJ2-1,.,TRBV15
CASSLFLDNEQFF,TGTGCCAGCAGCTTATTTCTCGACAATGAGCAGTTCTTC,.,TRBJ2-1,.,TRBV11-2
CASSLRGGRNTEAFF,TGTGCCAGCAGCTTAAGGGGGGGACGGAACACTGAAGCTTTCTTT,.,TRBJ1-1,once,TRBV11-2
CASNPPTVTYEQYF,TGTGCCAGCAACCCACCGACAGTCACCTACGAGCAGTACTTC,.,TRBJ2-7,.,TRBV6-1
CASSSRTVNPRDSNQPQHF,TGTGCCAGCAGTAGTCGGACAGTGAACCCTAGAGATAGCAATCAGCCCCAGCATTTT,.,TRBJ1-5,.,TRBV6-4
CASRLDMFGNTIYF,TGTGCCAGTAGACTCGACATGTTTGGAAACACCATATATTTT,.,TRBJ1-3,.,TRBV19
CASSSPTLRGGHNEQFF,TGTGCCAGCAGTTCCCCAACTCTGCGGGGGGGTCACAATGAGCAGTTCTTC,TRBD2,TRBJ2-1,.,TRBV28
CAWKGQAFHEQYF,TGTGCCTGGAAGGGGCAGGCCTTCCACGAGCAGTACTTC,.,TRBJ2-7,.,TRBV30
CASSSGTGVSTDTQYF,TGTGCCAGCAGCTCCGGGACAGGGGTTAGCACAGATACGCAGTATTTT,TRBD1,TRBJ2-3,.,TRBV11-2
CATSRVPSQPQHF,TGTGCCACCAGCAGAGTCCCTAGCCAGCCCCAGCATTTT,.,TRBJ1-5,.,TRBV15
CASSETRGGLYEQYF,TGTGCCAGCAGTGAAACGCGGGGGGGGCTCTACGAGCAGTACTTC,TRBD2,TRBJ2-7,.,TRBV6-1
CASSPFHSYEQYF,TGTGCCAGTAGCCCTTTCCATAGCTACGAGCAGTACTTC,.,TRBJ2-7,few,TRBV19
CASNKGRATEAFF,TGTGCCAGCAATAAGGGCAGGGCGACTGAAGCTTTCTTT,.,TRBJ1-1,.,TRBV14
CASSSDRGSYNEQFF,TGTGCCAGCAGCTCAGACAGGGGATCCTACAATGAGCAGTTCTTC,TRBD1,TRBJ2-1,.,TRBV7-2
CASSVQGASNEKLFF,TGTGCCAGCAGCGTTCAGGGGGCAAGTAATGAAAAACTGTTTTTT,TRBD1,TRBJ1-4,.,TRBV2
CASSSENINRVAAKNIQYF,TGTGCCAGCTCATCGGAAAACATAAACAGGGTCGCTGCCAAAAACATTCAGTACTTC,.,TRBJ2-4,once,TRBV2
CASSQPPAGANVLTF,TGCGCCAGCAGCCAACCGCCGGCTGGGGCCAACGTCCTGACTTTC,.,TRBJ2-6,.,TRBV4-1
CSAPGIEKLFF,TGCAGTGCTCCGGGGATTGAAAAACTGTTTTTT,.,TRBJ1-4,.,TRBV20-1
CASSSGQAVYGYTF,TGTGCCAGCAGTTCCGGACAGGCAGTCTATGGCTACACCTTC,TRBD1,TRBJ1-2,.,TRBV5-6
CASSSIVGTNEKLFF,TGCGCCAGCAGCTCCATAGTTGGTACTAATGAAAAACTGTTTTTT,.,TRBJ1-4,.,TRBV5-1
CASSVSGDEQFF,TGTGCCAGCAGTGTGTCCGGGGATGAGCAGTTCTTC,.,TRBJ2-1,.,TRBV6-1
CASSLWRNSNQPQHF,TGTGCCAGCAGTTTGTGGAGAAATAGCAATCAGCCCCAGCATTTT,.,TRBJ1-5,.,TRBV28
CASSFGGLRDRVFGKLFF,TGTGCCAGCAGCTTTGGCGGGCTTAGGGACAGGGTTTTCGGAAAACTGTTTTTT,TRBD1,TRBJ1-4,few,TRBV7-9
CAWSPVGGRLYGYTF,TGTGCCTGGAGTCCAGTCGGTGGGAGGCTTTATGGCTACACCTTC,.,TRBJ1-2,.,TRBV30
CASSEAQTGAGTQYF,TGTGCCAGCAGTGAAGCCCAGACAGGGGCTGGGACCCAGTACTTC,TRBD1,TRBJ2-5,.,TRBV6-1
CASSQGEAHYGYTF,TGTGCCAGCAGCCAAGGCGAGGCCCACTATGGCTACACCTTC,.,TRBJ1-2,.,TRBV14
CATSRRDSFQETQYF,TGTGCCACCAGCAGACGGGACAGTTTTCAAGAGACCCAGTACTTC,TRBD1,TRBJ2-5,.,TRBV15
CASSLDNIEQYF,TGCGCCAGCAGCTTGGACAACATCGAGCAGTACTTC,.,TRBJ2-7,.,TRBV5-1
CASSPIGGEALGYTF,TGTGCCAGCTCACCCATAGGGGGTGAGGCATTGGGCTACACCTTC,.,TRBJ1-2,.,TRBV18
CSAVWGLNQPQHF,TGCAGCGCCGTCTGGGGGCTCAATCAGCCCCAGCATTTT,.,TRBJ1-5,.,TRBV29-1
CASRRTNTGELFF,TGCGCCAGCAGGCGGACGAACACCGGGGAGCTGTTTTTT,.,TRBJ2-2,.,TRBV10-2
CASSTAGSGNTIYF,TGTGCCAGCAGTACCGCCGGGAGCGGAAACACCATATATTTT,.,TRBJ1-3,.,TRBV28
CASSLLGVEDEQFF,TGCGCCAGCAGCTTGCTGGGAGTAGAGGATGAGCAGTTCTTC,.,TRBJ2-1,.,TRBV5-1
CASGQGFTDTQYF,TGTGCCAGCGGACAGGGATTCACAGATACGCAGTATTTT,TRBD1,TRBJ2-3,few,TRBV6-1
CATRGGSNEQFF,TGTGCCACCCGCGGGGGTTCCAATGAGCAGTTCTTC,TRBD2,TRBJ2-1,once,TRBV19